This TCR beta chain was retrieved from a study of blood T cell repertoires in COVID-19. Across the whole study: The United States, Italy and Spain provided the acute and convalescent COVID-19 samples.

Recruited during active infection, patients (from Seattle) were subsequently followed longitudinally. V gave up 5 bases and J gave up 1 base, with 14 bases separating them. CDR1 LNHDA and CDR2 SQIVND come from the germline V gene (reference sequence). The CDR3 loop spans 16 amino acids. Some clones are missing from TCRdb's copy, which holds only in-frame ones; the method was immunoSEQ multiplex PCR. The sample holds tens of thousands of clones, more than 80% seen once. Specimen: peripheral blood. The TCR originated in a man aged 50-59 years with COVID-19, enrolled during active disease. This chain joins TRBV19 and TRBJ2-2; weak D call: TRBD1 (5 bases). This CDR3 is CASSLKSTGNTGELFF. The CDR3 coding sequence is TGTGCCAGTAGTCTCAAATCTACAGGGAACACCGGGGAGCTGTTTTTT.